These T cell receptor beta chains were read from a single sample in a study of blood T cells in healthy people across ages. One entry per CDR3 protein, called by TCRdb with MiXCR from the 5' RACE reads. The profile shows about 800,000 distinct CDR3 sequences, about 25% of them singletons. These same data were also listed under a study on T cells of mothers and their children.

Source material: blood. These receptors were taken from a boy aged 5-17 years in good health. The CDR3 runs from the conserved cysteine through the conserved F or W. The D gene is left open where the match is weak. Part of the rows lack a size; the others show once, few, many or a class for expanded clones.

J | V | D | length | size | DNA | CDR3
TRBJ2-1 | TRBV4-2 | TRBD2 | 17 | few | TGTGCCAGCAGCCGCGATGAAACTAGCGGGACCTACAATGAGCAGTTCTTC | CASSRDETSGTYNEQFF
TRBJ2-3 | TRBV7-9 | . | 16 | . | TGTGCCAGCAGCCTCTGGGACCCCTGGAGCACAGATACGCAGTATTTT | CASSLWDPWSTDTQYF
TRBJ2-3 | TRBV27 | TRBD2 | 16 | few | TGTGCCAGCAGTCCCTATAGCGGGGGGGCCGGGGATACGCAGTATTTT | CASSPYSGGAGDTQYF
TRBJ2-2 | TRBV3-1 | . | 17 | few | TGTGCCAGCAGCCTTCTTGGGGGACGGACAAACACCGGGGAGCTGTTTTTT | CASSLLGGRTNTGELFF
TRBJ2-7 | TRBV20-1 | TRBD1 | 13 | few | TGCAGTGCGCCCGGGACAGTTTTTCGGGAGCAGTACTTC | CSAPGTVFREQYF
TRBJ2-1 | TRBV25-1 | TRBD2 | 18 | . | TGTGCCAGCAGTGAATGGCGAGGACTAGCGGTCTCCTACAATGAGCAGTTCTTC | CASSEWRGLAVSYNEQFF
TRBJ2-7 | TRBV27 | . | 14 | few | TGTGCCAGCAGTCGACAGGGGAGGGTCTACGAGCAGTACTTC | CASSRQGRVYEQYF
TRBJ2-1 | TRBV27 | . | 13 | . | TGTGCCAGCAGAACATTAGGGGACAATGGGCAGTTCTTC | CASRTLGDNGQFF
TRBJ1-4 | TRBV11-2 | . | 14 | . | TGTGCCAGCAGCTTTCACCGGGTGAATGAAAAACTGTTTTTT | CASSFHRVNEKLFF
TRBJ2-7 | TRBV28 | . | 14 | . | TGTGCCAGCAGTTCCTTCTCTCAGGGCTACGAGCAGTACTTC | CASSSFSQGYEQYF
TRBJ2-5 | TRBV7-2 | . | 13 | few | TGTGCCAGCAGCTATATGATCCAAGAGACCCAGTACTTC | CASSYMIQETQYF
TRBJ1-6 | TRBV7-9 | TRBD1 | 14 | few | TGTGCCAGCAGCTCTGAGGGGGCGAATTCACCCCTCCACTTT | CASSSEGANSPLHF
TRBJ2-3 | TRBV4-2 | . | 15 | few | TGTGCCAGCAGCCAAGATAGCGGCGGACCGGGTACGCAGTATTTT | CASSQDSGGPGTQYF
TRBJ2-3 | TRBV2 | . | 16 | few | TGTGCCAGCAGGCCCCCGGGACTCCAAAATACAGATACGCAGTATTTT | CASRPPGLQNTDTQYF
TRBJ2-7 | TRBV6-2/TRBV6-3 | TRBD2 | 16 | . | TGTGCCAGCACCCCGACGACTAGCGGAACCTCCTACGAGCAGTACTTC | CASTPTTSGTSYEQYF
TRBJ2-5 | TRBV7-2 | . | 13 | . | TGTGCCAGCAGCCCTTGGTCCGCGGAGACCCAGTACTTC | CASSPWSAETQYF
TRBJ2-3 | TRBV3-1 | . | 15 | . | TGTGCCAGCAGCCAGGTTGGGGGCCCGACAGATACGCAGTATTTT | CASSQVGGPTDTQYF
TRBJ2-7 | TRBV7-2 | TRBD2 | 16 | once | TGTGCCAGCACTCTCGGACTAGCGGAGACCTCCTACGAGCAGTACTTC | CASTLGLAETSYEQYF
TRBJ1-2 | TRBV4-1 | TRBD1 | 15 | . | TGCGCCAGCAGCCAACCGGACAGGGGGCTCTATGGCTACACCTTC | CASSQPDRGLYGYTF
TRBJ2-7 | TRBV12-3/TRBV12-4 | . | 16 | . | TGTGCCAGCAGCCCTCAGGAACGTGGGATCTCCTACGAGCAGTACTTC | CASSPQERGISYEQYF
TRBJ2-5 | TRBV24-1 | . | 15 | few | TGTGCCACCAGTGATCCTAACGTAGCGCCAGATTATAGGTACTTC | CATSDPNVAPDYRYF
TRBJ2-7 | TRBV12-3/TRBV12-4 | . | 12 | few | TGTGCCAGCAGCCGTAATACCCTCGAGCAGTACTTC | CASSRNTLEQYF
TRBJ2-3 | TRBV7-3 | . | 13 | few | TGTGCCAGCAGCCTGAACTGGGCAGATACGCAGTATTTT | CASSLNWADTQYF
TRBJ1-2 | TRBV12-3/TRBV12-4 | TRBD1 | 14 | . | TGTGCCAGCAGCCCGACAGGGGTTCGCTATGGCTACACCTTC | CASSPTGVRYGYTF
TRBJ2-7 | TRBV30 | . | 13 | . | TGTGCCTGGAGTGTAGACAGGACCTACGAGCAGTACTTC | CAWSVDRTYEQYF
TRBJ2-7 | TRBV6-2/TRBV6-3 | . | 15 | . | TGTGCCAGCAGGTCCCCTAACAGGGATCGGGACGAGCAGTACTTC | CASRSPNRDRDEQYF
TRBJ2-7 | TRBV9 | TRBD2 | 15 | . | TGTGCCAGCAGCGTAGGGACTAGCGGAGATTACGAGCAGTACTTC | CASSVGTSGDYEQYF
TRBJ2-7 | TRBV10-1 | . | 15 | . | TGCGCCAGCAGTGATGGGAAGGGTTGGGGTTACGAGCAGTACTTC | CASSDGKGWGYEQYF
TRBJ2-4 | TRBV15 | . | 16 | . | TGTGCCACCGCGTCACAGGGAGCCATAGCCAAAAACATTCAGTACTTC | CATASQGAIAKNIQYF
TRBJ2-7 | TRBV20-1 | TRBD2 | 14 | few | TGCAGTGCTAGAGTCATAATAGCGGGATACGAGCAGTACTTC | CSARVIIAGYEQYF
TRBJ2-1 | TRBV14 | TRBD2 | 16 | few | TGTGCCAGCAGCCACAGCTCGGCTAGCGGGAGCAATGAGCAGTTCTTC | CASSHSSASGSNEQFF
TRBJ2-2 | TRBV19 | . | 14 | few | TGTGCCAGTAGTATGGAGTTAAACACCGGGGAGCTGTTTTTT | CASSMELNTGELFF
TRBJ2-3 | TRBV29-1 | TRBD2 | 17 | few | TGCAGCGTTGAAGACGGACACACTAGCGGGGTCACAGATACGCAGTATTTT | CSVEDGHTSGVTDTQYF
TRBJ1-2 | TRBV29-1 | . | 15 | few | TGCAGCGTCGTGAGTCGGAGTCCAGATAACTATGGCTACACCTTC | CSVVSRSPDNYGYTF
TRBJ2-7 | TRBV28 | . | 15 | . | TGTGCCAGCAGCCCAACCAGCGGGCGTGGCTACGAGCAGTACTTC | CASSPTSGRGYEQYF
TRBJ2-1 | TRBV29-1 | . | 16 | . | TGCAGCGTTGAATCCCCGAGGGGAGGATATCGATATGAGCAGTTCTTC | CSVESPRGGYRYEQFF
TRBJ2-1 | TRBV20-1 | . | 12 | . | TGCAGTGCTAGTGGGGGGAGGAATGAGCAGTTCTTC | CSASGGRNEQFF
TRBJ1-4 | TRBV28 | . | 15 | . | TGTGCCAGCAGTTCCCATGGGACTGGAGGGGAAAAACTGTTTTTT | CASSSHGTGGEKLFF
TRBJ2-5 | TRBV5-5 | . | 16 | few | TGTGCCAGCAGCCCCATTGTGGGGGTTGTCGAAGAGACCCAGTACTTC | CASSPIVGVVEETQYF
TRBJ2-7 | TRBV20-1 | . | 14 | . | TGCAGTGCTAGAGACAGGCCCTCCCCCTACGAGCAGTACTTC | CSARDRPSPYEQYF
TRBJ1-1 | TRBV9 | . | 13 | many | TGTGCCAGCAGCGACAGGAGTAACACTGAAGCTTTCTTT | CASSDRSNTEAFF
TRBJ1-1 | TRBV21-1 | . | 15 | . | TGTGCCAGCCAGGTGGGGGGGGTTCGGGACACTGAAGCTTTCTTT | CASQVGGVRDTEAFF
TRBJ2-7 | TRBV4-3 | TRBD1 | 14 | . | TGTGCCAGCAGCCGGGACAGGGGTACCTACGAGCAGTACTTC | CASSRDRGTYEQYF
TRBJ2-5 | TRBV29-1 | . | 11 | few | TGCAGCGTGGGCAGCCAAGAGACCCAGTACTTC | CSVGSQETQYF
TRBJ2-3 | TRBV27 | . | 16 | . | TGTGCCAGCAGTGGTTTCGCGCGGCCATACACAGATACGCAGTATTTT | CASSGFARPYTDTQYF
TRBJ2-7 | TRBV27 | TRBD1 | 13 | . | TGTGCCAGCAGTACAGGGGCCTCCTACGAGCAGTACTTC | CASSTGASYEQYF
TRBJ2-6 | TRBV9 | . | 16 | . | TGTGCCAGCAGCGTATATGCCGGGACCGCGGCCAACGTCCTGACTTTC | CASSVYAGTAANVLTF
TRBJ2-7 | TRBV7-9 | . | 16 | . | TGTGCCAGCAGCGGAACGGAGGGGGTGCTGTCCTACGAGCAGTACTTC | CASSGTEGVLSYEQYF
TRBJ2-5 | TRBV29-1 | TRBD2 | 13 | few | TGCAGCGGTGGACTAGCGGGACAAGAGACCCAGTACTTC | CSGGLAGQETQYF
TRBJ2-3 | TRBV5-6 | . | 14 | few | TGTGCCAGCAGCTCCCGGACGGACCCAGCTACGCAGTATTTT | CASSSRTDPATQYF
TRBJ2-3 | TRBV4-1 | . | 13 | . | TGCGCCAGCAGACGAGGAGACTCAGATACGCAGTATTTT | CASRRGDSDTQYF
TRBJ2-7 | TRBV15 | . | 18 | few | TGTGCCACCAGCAGAGTGTACAGCCGGACAGCTAACTCCTACGAGCAGTACTTC | CATSRVYSRTANSYEQYF